The 26 T cell receptor beta chains reported below all come from one sample, sequenced in a study of blood T cells in healthy people across ages. Alongside a J-beta primer mix, a sample-barcoded 5' primer served in a second PCR lasting about 7 to 12 cycles. TCRdb reanalysed the 5' RACE reads using MiXCR and keeps one entry per CDR3 protein. The sample has approximately 1.5 million distinct CDR3 sequences, almost 35% seen once. Input material: blood. The receptors originated from a woman aged 25 to 45 in good health.

The J gene is TRBJ2-1, the V gene TRBV6-4; no clear D. V shed 7 bases and J shed 3 bases, with 16 bases lying between them. The CDR3 has 15 residues. Germline lookup yields CDR1 MRHNA and CDR2 SNTAGT. This chain's CDR3 is CASTRYKIHYNEQFF. The CDR3 DNA reads TGTGCCAGCACCCGATACAAGATTCACTACAATGAGCAGTTCTTC.

This clonotype was recorded a few times. The chain uses TRBV5-1 and TRBJ2-5; D remains ambiguous. V lost 0 bases and J 2 bases, leaving 11 bases between the germline ends. The CDR3 sequence is 15 residues long. Germline lookup yields CDR1 SGHRS and CDR2 YFSETQ. CDR3 in DNA: TGCGCCAGCAGCTTGGGTCGGGCACAGCAAGAGACCCAGTACTTC. Its translation is CASSLGRAQQETQYF.

The chain joins TRBV6-2 or TRBV6-3 to TRBJ1-5; maybe TRBD1 (5 bases). The germline gives CDR1 MNHEY, CDR2 SVGEGT. The CDR3 is 14 residues long. The ends were cut back, 8 bases at V and 5 bases at J, with 16 bases in the middle. The CDR3 DNA reads as TGTGCCAGCCAAAGGGAGGGGTTATATCAGCCCCAGCATTTT. This codes for CASQREGLYQPQHF.

The rearrangement joins TRBV1 to TRBJ2-6; the D segment call TRBD1 is taken from the table without a DNA check. TRBV1 is a pseudogene. The CDR3 extends over 15 amino acids. The DNA of the CDR3 is TGCACCAGCAGCCAAGATACAGGTGGGGCCAACGTCCTGACTTTC. Encoded protein: CTSSQDTGGANVLTF.

Only a few counts were recorded for this clonotype. The gene calls are TRBV28 and TRBJ2-3; D not resolved. Trimming shortened V by 2 bases and J by 2 bases, and 11 bases separated the two germline ends. Germline-derived CDR1 and CDR2 are MDHEN and SYDVKM. This CDR3 has 15 amino acids. The CDR3 DNA reads TGTGCCAGCAGTTTAGAGTCCGGGTACACAGATACGCAGTATTTT. Translating it yields CASSLESGYTDTQYF.

This sequence joins TRBV27 and TRBJ2-7; 7 bases align to TRBD2. CDR3 length equals 16 residues. The J segment lost 3 bases and the V segment lost 5 bases, leaving 13 bases of the junction unmatched. In germline, CDR1 is MNHEY, CDR2 SMNVEV (reference sequence). The CDR3 here is CASSPVGFAGVYEQYF. CDR3 sequence (DNA): TGTGCCAGCAGTCCGGTCGGGTTTGCGGGAGTCTACGAGCAGTACTTC.

The chain joins TRBV20-1 to TRBJ2-2; D not resolved. V shed 0 bases and J shed 9 bases, with 11 bases lying between them. The CDR3 is 13 residues long. Per the germline V gene, CDR1 is DFQATT and CDR2 is SNEGSKA (reference sequence). CDR3 protein: CSARDSTARELFF. The CDR3 nucleotides are TGCAGTGCTAGAGACTCTACAGCACGGGAGCTGTTTTTT.

The chain carries TRBV20-1 and TRBJ2-1; 7 bases are shared with TRBD2. CDR3 length: 14 residues. V was pared by 2 bases and J by 0 bases, with 1 base of the junction left unmatched. CDR1 DFQATT and CDR2 SNEGSKA come from the germline V gene (reference sequence). The CDR3 sequence: CSARRLASYNEQFF. The CDR3 DNA reads as TGCAGTGCTAGACGACTAGCCTCCTACAATGAGCAGTTCTTC.

This clonotype was seen at least ten times. The chain combines TRBV5-1 with TRBJ2-5, with D possibly TRBD1 on 7 matching bases. Germline CDR1 and CDR2: SGHRS and YFSETQ. Deletions cut 4 bases from V and 2 bases from J, with 15 bases between. CDR3 length: 15 amino acids. The CDR3 DNA reads TGCGCCAGCAGCGCGGCCGGGGGACAGCAAGAGACCCAGTACTTC. It encodes CASSAAGGQQETQYF. The full variable domain, completed using reference TRBV5-1 and TRBJ2-5, is KAGVTQTPRYLIKTRGQQVTLSCSPISGHRSVSWYQQTPGQGLQFLFEYFSETQRNKGNFPGRFSGRQFSNSRSEMNVSTLELGDSALYLCASSAAGGQQETQYFGPGTRLLVL.

The rearrangement joins TRBV5-1 to TRBJ1-1, with D maybe TRBD1 (6 bases). The V and J ends lost 3 bases and 4 bases respectively, with 10 bases between them. CDR1 and CDR2 (germline): SGHRS, YFSETQ. The CDR3 has 13 amino acids. The CDR3 region has the DNA TGCGCCAGCAGCTCCCGACAGGCCACTGAAGCTTTCTTT. Translation: CASSSRQATEAFF.

With respect to this clonotype: This clone may be a read error of a much larger clone one base away. The CDR3 DNA is TGTGCCAGCAGCTTTACTAGCGGCACAGATACGCAGTATTTT. Its protein product is CASSFTSGTDTQYF. The chain has TRBV7-3 and TRBJ2-3, with TRBD2 identical over 7 bases. Unmatched junction bases numbered 1, after V lost 3 bases and J lost 1 base. The CDR3 runs 14 residues. Germline CDR1 reads SGHTA; CDR2 reads FQGTGA.

The chain employs TRBV9 and TRBJ2-1, with 9 bases fitting TRBD2. This CDR3 spans 14 amino acids. CDR1 is SGDLS and CDR2 is YYNGEE in the germline V gene. After removal of 6 bases from V and 4 bases from J, the junction contained 5 bases not matched to a gene. CDR3 region: CASTRTSAYNEQFF. The DNA of the CDR3 is TGTGCCAGCACCAGGACTAGCGCATACAATGAGCAGTTCTTC.

The chain has TRBV3-1 and TRBJ2-5; D is unclear. The germline V gene has CDR1 LGHDT and CDR2 YNNKEL (reference sequence). The CDR3 is 15 amino acids. V was pared by 1 base and J by 1 base, with 10 bases between. The CDR3 region has the DNA TGTGCCAGCAGCCAAGCCATGGTCGCCCAAGAGACCCAGTACTTC. Translation: CASSQAMVAQETQYF.

This clonotype was counted only a few times. The chain combines TRBV5-1 with TRBJ2-3, with TRBD2 matching over 10 bases. The V and J ends lost 4 bases and 2 bases, in that order; junction bases with no gene match: 7. The CDR3 totals 16 residues. The germline V gene has CDR1 SGHRS and CDR2 YFSETQ. The CDR3: CASSGGLADYTDTQYF. In nucleotides, the CDR3 is TGCGCCAGCAGCGGAGGACTAGCGGATTACACAGATACGCAGTATTTT.

The chain links TRBV12-3 or TRBV12-4 to TRBJ2-7, with D maybe TRBD2 (5 bases). The CDR3 runs 14 residues. Trimming cost V 7 bases and J 0 bases, with 13 bases left between them. DNA of the CDR3: TGTGCCAGCACCAAAGGAGGCAGCTCCTACGAGCAGTACTTC. It codes for CASTKGGSSYEQYF.

The chain links TRBV3-1 to TRBJ2-7; D not resolved. The V gene's germline CDR1 is LGHDT and CDR2 YNNKEL (reference sequence). The CDR3 sequence is 15 residues long. Trimming pared 1 base from V and 2 bases from J, leaving 12 bases between. The CDR3 region has the DNA TGTGCCAGCAGCCAAGGAAGGACCGCCACCTACGAGCAGTACTTC. Its translation is CASSQGRTATYEQYF.

The V and J genes are TRBV5-5 and TRBJ2-7; 9 bases match TRBD2. The CDR3 runs 18 residues. The trim removed 7 bases at V and 2 bases at J, leaving 19 bases unmatched. Germline V CDR1 and CDR2: SGHKS, YYEKEE (reference sequence). The CDR3 coding sequence is TGTGCCAGCCGAGGTCGACGGATAGCGGGGGATACGGCCTACGAGCAGTACTTC. Encoded protein: CASRGRRIAGDTAYEQYF.

The chain uses TRBV5-1 and TRBJ2-7; TRBD1 matches 9 bases. Germline lookup yields CDR1 SGHRS and CDR2 YFSETQ. The CDR3 totals 17 residues. After removal of 4 bases from V and 0 bases from J, the junction contained 11 bases not matched to a gene. The CDR3, as DNA: TGCGCCAGCAGCATTATAACCCGGGACAGGGACTCCTACGAGCAGTACTTC. Translated, it gives CASSIITRDRDSYEQYF.

In regard to this clonotype: Sequence at one end of the junction differs from germline and may be a read error. V usage is TRBV2 and J usage is TRBJ2-1; a weak D match, TRBD1 (6 bases). The germline V gene encodes CDR1 SNHLY and CDR2 FYNNEI. The length of the CDR3 is 13 residues. DNA of the CDR3: TGTGCCAGCACAAACAGGGATAACAACGAGCAGTTCTTC. Its protein is CASTNRDNNEQFF.

This clonotype has a handful of counts. CDR3 nucleotide sequence: TGCGCCAGCAGCCAGCCTTCAAGGGGGGAAGCCCAGCAGTTCTTC. Protein: CASSQPSRGEAQQFF. This sequence joins TRBV4-1 and TRBJ2-1; the D call may be TRBD1 or TRBD2 (6 bases each). V shed 3 bases and J shed 11 bases, with 20 bases lying between them. Germline assignment: CDR1 MGHRA and CDR2 YSYEKL. The CDR3 consists of 15 residues.

This clonotype was observed a handful of times. This rearrangement joins TRBV20-1 to TRBJ1-2, with TRBD1 identical over 9 bases. Losses at the gene ends were 3 bases for V and 7 bases for J; bases not matched to a gene: 3. The germline V gene has CDR1 DFQATT and CDR2 SNEGSKA (reference sequence). The CDR3 runs to 12 residues. CDR3 residues: CSARDRGSGYTF. CDR3 sequence (DNA): TGCAGTGCTAGGGACAGGGGATCTGGCTACACCTTC.

This clonotype has a handful of counts. A junction boundary mismatches the germline segment, possibly from a read error. The rearrangement uses TRBV10-3 and TRBJ2-7, with 13 bases matching TRBD2. The last part of the DNA fits TRBJ2-5 better; the J call may be wrong. The CDR3 loop spans 17 amino acids. The germline gives CDR1 ENHRY, CDR2 SYGVKD. CDR3 in DNA: TGTGCCATCAGTGGCGGACTAGCGGGGGACCGACAAGGGACCCAGTACTTC. Amino acids: CAISGGLAGDRQGTQYF.

Details on this clonotype: The junction departs from germline at one end; a sequencing error may be responsible. CDR3 DNA: TGTGCCAGTAGCCCAGGTTACACCGGGGAGCCGTTTTTT. The encoded protein is CASSPGYTGEPFF. This rearrangement joins TRBV19 to TRBJ2-2; maybe TRBD2 (5 bases). In germline, CDR1 is LNHDA, CDR2 SQIVND (reference sequence). The CDR3 extends over 13 amino acids.

Note on this clonotype: Germline and junction disagree at one end, which may indicate a read error. V is TRBV11-2 and J is TRBJ2-5; no reliable D call. This CDR3 contains 15 residues. Germline values: CDR1 SGHAT, CDR2 FQNNGV. The CDR3 protein is CASTLRRNRKETQYF. The CDR3 DNA reads as TGTGCCAGCACCTTAAGGAGAAACCGTAAGGAGACCCAGTACTTC. The full variable domain, with the rest looked up from reference TRBV11-2 and TRBJ2-5, is EAGVAQSPRYKIIEKRQSVAFWCNPISGHATLYWYQQILGQGPKLLIQFQNNGVVDDSQLPKDRFSAERLKGVDSTLKIQPAKLEDSAVYLCASTLRRNRKETQYFGPGTRLLVL.

The V and J genes are TRBV9 and TRBJ2-7, with 8 bases that match TRBD2. CDR1 is SGDLS, CDR2 YYNGEE, per germline. With V trimmed by 1 base and J by 4 bases, 10 bases remained unmatched. The CDR3 is 16 residues long. CDR3 bases: TGTGCCAGCAGCGTATCACGCGGGGGGTCTACTTACGAGCAGTACTTC. Translation gives CASSVSRGGSTYEQYF.

The rearrangement joins TRBV20-1 to TRBJ2-3; D is unresolved. Germline-derived CDR1 and CDR2 are DFQATT and SNEGSKA (reference sequence). The CDR3 is 14 residues long. Trimming removed 1 base at V and 2 bases at J, with 10 bases between. CDR3 protein: CSARVGVATDTQYF. Written as DNA, the CDR3 is TGCAGTGCTAGAGTGGGTGTAGCCACAGATACGCAGTATTTT.